The 30 T cell receptor beta chains below all came from one sample that was sequenced in a study of T cell responses to AZD1222 COVID-19 vaccine. Assay used: immunoSEQ multiplex PCR; TCRdb lists only in-frame clones, some missing. The sample lists 140,000 to 150,000 clones; about nine tenths were seen once. The sequenced sample was peripheral blood, obtained on day 0 of MenACWY control vaccination. Source of these receptors: an adult in good health.

The genes are TRBV2 and TRBJ1-2; TRBD1 matches at 7 bases. CDR1 is SNHLY and CDR2 is FYNNEI in the germline V gene. This CDR3 comprises 13 residues. V shed 10 bases and J 5 bases; nucleotides not matched to a gene: 10. This CDR3 is CAISTGQTYGYTF. The CDR3 DNA is TGTGCCATTTCGACGGGACAGACATATGGCTACACCTTC. The full variable domain, completed using reference TRBV2 and TRBJ1-2, is EPEVTQTPSHQVTQMGQEVILRCVPISNHLYFYWYRQILGQKVEFLVSFYNNEISEKSEIFDDQFSVERPDGSNFTLKIRSTKLEDSAMYFCAISTGQTYGYTFGSGTRLTVV.

V usage is TRBV19 and J usage is TRBJ1-5; the D gene is possibly TRBD1 (5 bases). The CDR3 has 14 amino acids. Germline V gene sequence: CDR1 LNHDA, CDR2 SQIVND (reference sequence). Trimming left V 0 bases short and J 6 bases short, with 9 bases between. In nucleotides, the CDR3 is TGTGCCAGTAGTATAGATCAGGGTTTTCAGCCCCAGCATTTT. Its translation is CASSIDQGFQPQHF.

The chain carries TRBV5-1 and TRBJ1-1, with 11 positions matching TRBD1. There are 16 residues in the CDR3. J was trimmed by 1 base and V by 4 bases; bases with no gene match: 6. In germline, CDR1 is SGHRS, CDR2 YFSETQ. The CDR3 protein is CASSGGQGAGNTEAFF. In DNA form, the CDR3 reads TGCGCCAGCAGCGGTGGACAGGGGGCAGGGAACACTGAAGCTTTCTTT.

V gene TRBV5-5 combines with J gene TRBJ2-3, with 7 bases matching TRBD1. Trimming at V came to 4 bases and at J to 5 bases, leaving 7 bases not matched to a gene. CDR1 SGHKS and CDR2 YYEKEE come from the germline V gene (reference sequence). The length of the CDR3 is 14 residues. The CDR3 sequence: CASSVTGVGDTQYF. Here the CDR3 DNA reads TGTGCCAGCAGCGTAACAGGGGTGGGAGATACGCAGTATTTT.

CDR3 sequence reads: CASSTGTLAKNIQYF. CDR3 sequence (DNA): TGTGCCTCCAGTACCGGGACCCTAGCCAAAAACATTCAGTACTTC. The chain carries TRBV30 and TRBJ2-4, with D tentatively TRBD1 or TRBD2 (5 bases each). This CDR3 has 15 residues. V gave up 7 bases and J gave up 0 bases, with 16 bases separating them. CDR1 is GTSNPN and CDR2 is SVGIG in the germline V gene (reference sequence).

The gene calls are TRBV2 and TRBJ2-5; tentatively, D is TRBD1 or TRBD2 (6 bases each). Germline lookup yields CDR1 SNHLY and CDR2 FYNNEI. This CDR3 contains 17 residues. Trimming removed 6 bases at V and 5 bases at J, with 25 bases between. The CDR3 bases are TGTGCCAGCAGCTCCTACACCGGGGGCCTCGTCGGGGAGACCCAGTACTTC. Amino acid sequence: CASSSYTGGLVGETQYF.

With regard to this clone: The same CDR3 can be traced to other DNA sequences in this sample. V usage is TRBV3-1 (or the pseudogene TRBV3-2) and J usage is TRBJ2-1; D not resolved. CDR1 and CDR2 from the germline V gene are LGHDT and YNNKEL (reference sequence). The CDR3 contains 12 residues. Trimming shortened V by 3 bases and J by 7 bases, and 7 bases separated the two germline ends. CDR3 amino acids: CASSQVGNEQFF. The DNA of the CDR3 is TGTGCCAGCAGCCAGGTGGGGAATGAGCAGTTCTTC.

The gene calls are TRBV3-1 (or the pseudogene TRBV3-2) and TRBJ1-2, with D unclear. Germline CDR1 and CDR2: LGHDT and YNNKEL (reference sequence). CDR3 size: 11 residues. Trimming stripped 0 bases from V and 8 bases from J, with 4 bases between. CDR3 protein: CASSQEYGYTF. The CDR3 region has the DNA TGTGCCAGCAGCCAAGAATACGGCTACACCTTC.

The V and J genes are TRBV4-1 and TRBJ2-3; TRBD2 is a possible D gene (6 bases). This CDR3 contains 15 residues. The germline V gene has CDR1 MGHRA and CDR2 YSYEKL. V lost 1 base to trimming and J lost 6 bases, with 14 bases between them. The CDR3 here is CASSQVGLTPDTQYF. In DNA form, the CDR3 reads TGCGCCAGCAGCCAAGTCGGACTAACCCCCGATACGCAGTATTTT.

V usage is TRBV30 and J usage is TRBJ2-5; D possibly uses TRBD1 or TRBD2 (6 bases each). This CDR3 spans 12 amino acids. CDR1 and CDR2 (germline): GTSNPN, SVGIG (reference sequence). Trimming shortened V by 5 bases and J by 4 bases, and 11 bases separated the two germline ends. CDR3 residues: CAWGKGGETQYF. In DNA, the CDR3 is TGTGCCTGGGGCAAGGGGGGAGAGACCCAGTACTTC.

The chain employs TRBV7-3 and TRBJ2-7; D is unclear. Between the trimmed V and J ends, which lost 0 bases and 5 bases, there was a span of 8 bases. The CDR3 extends over 13 amino acids. Germline CDR1 reads SGHTA; CDR2 reads FQGTGA. CDR3 loop: CASSLTQGHEQYF. The CDR3 coding sequence is TGTGCCAGCAGCTTAACGCAAGGCCACGAGCAGTACTTC.

The chain carries TRBV5-1 and TRBJ2-5; the match to TRBD1 covers 7 bases. CDR1 SGHRS and CDR2 YFSETQ come from the germline V gene. V was pared by 5 bases and J by 4 bases, with 8 bases of the junction left unmatched. The CDR3 consists of 14 residues. This CDR3 reads CASSQTGFGETQYF. The CDR3 coding sequence is TGCGCCAGCAGTCAGACAGGGTTTGGAGAGACCCAGTACTTC.

The chain joins TRBV7-3 to TRBJ2-2; maybe TRBD1 (5 bases). This CDR3 is built from 15 residues. Per germline, CDR1 SGHTA and CDR2 FQGTGA. Trimming took 0 bases from V and 7 from J, leaving 12 bases between them. Written as DNA, the CDR3 is TGTGCCAGCAGCTTAACAGCGACCCAGGGCGGGGAGCTGTTTTTT. Protein: CASSLTATQGGELFF.

This sequence joins TRBV7-2 and TRBJ2-1; TRBD2 matches at 9 bases. CDR1 is SGHTA, CDR2 FQGNSA, per germline. The V and J ends lost 3 bases and 0 bases, in that order; junction bases with no gene match: 6. The CDR3 is 17 amino acids. The CDR3 loop reads CASSFPGTSNSYNEQFF. For the CDR3, the DNA is TGTGCCAGCAGCTTCCCCGGGACTAGCAACTCCTACAATGAGCAGTTCTTC.

V and J are TRBV28 and TRBJ1-6; no clear D gene. The germline CDR1 and CDR2 sequences are MDHEN and SYDVKM. CDR3 length: 12 residues. Trimming pared 3 bases from V and 10 bases from J, leaving 7 bases between. The CDR3 here is CASSLIESPLHF. The CDR3 nucleotides are TGTGCCAGCAGTTTGATAGAATCACCCCTCCACTTT. Drawing the rest from reference TRBV28 and TRBJ1-6, the complete variable domain is DVKVTQSSRYLVKRTGEKVFLECVQDMDHENMFWYRQDPGLGLRLIYFSYDVKMKEKGDIPEGYSVSREKKERFSLILESASTNQTSMYLCASSLIESPLHFGNGTRLTVT.

V gene TRBV14 combines with J gene TRBJ2-3; D unresolved. The CDR3 is 12 amino acids. CDR1 is SGHDN and CDR2 is FVKESK in the germline V gene. The ends were cut back, 4 bases at V and 0 bases at J, with 2 bases in the middle. CDR3 DNA: TGTGCCAGCAGCCCTAGCACAGATACGCAGTATTTT. It codes for CASSPSTDTQYF.

The rearrangement uses TRBV15 and TRBJ1-2; D is ambiguous. This CDR3 comprises 15 residues. Trimming took off 3 bases at V and 0 bases at J, with 11 bases between the two ends. CDR1 and CDR2 (germline): LNHNV, YYDKDF (reference sequence). DNA of the CDR3: TGTGCCACCAGCAGGGGTTCAGCATCTAACTATGGCTACACCTTC. It codes for CATSRGSASNYGYTF. The full variable domain, with the rest looked up from reference TRBV15 and TRBJ1-2, is DAMVIQNPRYQVTQFGKPVTLSCSQTLNHNVMYWYQQKSSQAPKLLFHYYDKDFNNEADTPDNFQSRRPNTSFCFLDIRSPGLGDTAMYLCATSRGSASNYGYTFGSGTRLTVV.

Concerning this clone: The sample contains more than one DNA sequence encoding this CDR3. The V call is TRBV7-3, the J call TRBJ2-1; TRBD2 might be the D (5 bases). This CDR3 region has 15 residues. Trimming removed 5 bases from V and 0 bases from J, with 11 bases in between. The germline gives CDR1 SGHTA, CDR2 FQGTGA. CDR3 sequence: CASSPRVSSYNEQFF. The CDR3 nucleotides read TGTGCCAGCAGCCCGAGGGTGAGCTCCTACAATGAGCAGTTCTTC.

The chain uses TRBV9 and TRBJ2-1; 7 positions agree with TRBD1. From germline, CDR1 is SGDLS and CDR2 YYNGEE. V lost 3 bases, J lost 0 bases, and 6 bases stayed unmatched. The CDR3 runs 16 residues. The CDR3 protein is CASSATGASSYNEQFF. CDR3 bases: TGTGCCAGCAGCGCTACAGGGGCGAGCTCCTACAATGAGCAGTTCTTC.

V gene TRBV5-1 combines with J gene TRBJ2-2; possible D gene TRBD1, 6 bases. V gave up 5 bases and J gave up 3 bases, with 11 bases separating them. The CDR3 has 14 amino acids. Germline-derived CDR1 and CDR2 are SGHRS and YFSETQ. The CDR3 sequence is CASRTYRDTGELFF. CDR3 nucleotides: TGCGCCAGCAGAACTTACAGGGACACCGGGGAGCTGTTTTTT.

The chain employs TRBV2 and TRBJ1-1; a weak D match, TRBD1 (6 bases). Germline loops: CDR1 SNHLY, CDR2 FYNNEI. The CDR3 totals 13 residues. Trimming removed 11 bases at V and 5 bases at J, with 18 bases between. The CDR3 loop is CACLRGMGTEAFF. In nucleotides, the CDR3 is TGTGCCTGCCTGAGGGGGATGGGGACTGAAGCTTTCTTT. The full variable domain, in which reference TRBV2 and TRBJ1-1 provide the parts outside the CDR3, is EPEVTQTPSHQVTQMGQEVILRCVPISNHLYFYWYRQILGQKVEFLVSFYNNEISEKSEIFDDQFSVERPDGSNFTLKIRSTKLEDSAMYFCACLRGMGTEAFFGQGTRLTVV.

The rearrangement links TRBV9 to TRBJ1-2; 7 positions match TRBD1. Per the germline V gene, CDR1 is SGDLS and CDR2 is YYNGEE. There are 14 residues in the CDR3. The junction had 3 bases not matched to a gene; V was cut back by 0 bases and J by 4 bases. The CDR3, as DNA: TGTGCCAGCAGCGTAGGGGACAGACTCTATGGCTACACCTTC. Translation: CASSVGDRLYGYTF.

The chain is built from TRBV4-1 and TRBJ2-1, with TRBD2 matching 11 bases. J gave up 14 bases and V 0 bases, and 12 bases lay outside the gene matches. The germline CDR1 and CDR2 sequences are MGHRA and YSYEKL. This CDR3 is 16 amino acids long. This CDR3 reads CASSQERLAGGGGKFF. The DNA of the CDR3 is TGCGCCAGCAGCCAAGAAAGGCTAGCGGGAGGAGGGGGGAAGTTCTTC.

The chain carries TRBV5-3 and TRBJ1-2; D not resolved. TRBV5-3 is flagged as an ORF with uncertain function. This CDR3 has 15 residues. With 4 bases removed from V and 2 bases from J, the gap between germline ends came to 15 bases. CDR3 bases: TGTGCCAGAAGCCCGACCGACGGAAGAAACTATGGCTACACCTTC. Translation gives CARSPTDGRNYGYTF.

In the case of this clone: Within the sample, other DNA sequences also encode this same CDR3. The chain links TRBV10-3 to TRBJ2-7; the match to TRBD2 covers 7 bases. Trimming at V came to 4 bases and at J to 6 bases, leaving 0 bases not matched to a gene. The germline V gene encodes CDR1 ENHRY and CDR2 SYGVKD. There are 11 residues in the CDR3. This CDR3 reads CAISAGGEQYF. CDR3 coding DNA: TGTGCCATCAGTGCGGGAGGCGAGCAGTACTTC.

This chain links TRBV29-1 with TRBJ2-2; D gene uncertain. The CDR3 totals 12 residues. CDR1 is SQVTM, CDR2 ANQGSEA, per germline. V lost 4 bases and J lost 6, with 9 bases in between. CDR3 nucleotides: TGCAGCGTTGTAGGCCAGCCCGGGGAGCTGTTTTTT. This gives the protein CSVVGQPGELFF.

The V gene is TRBV28, the J gene TRBJ1-1; 7 bases agree with TRBD1. The J segment lost 3 bases and the V segment lost 3 bases, leaving 7 bases of the junction unmatched. The CDR3 spans 15 residues. Germline loops: CDR1 MDHEN, CDR2 SYDVKM. The CDR3 DNA sequence: TGTGCCAGCAGTTTTTATACAGGGGTGGACACTGAAGCTTTCTTT. Translation gives CASSFYTGVDTEAFF.

This chain's CDR3 is CASSTQGLAGAMSSYNEQFF. The CDR3 coding sequence is TGTGCCAGTAGTACCCAGGGACTAGCGGGGGCTATGAGCTCCTACAATGAGCAGTTCTTC. The chain joins TRBV19 to TRBJ2-1; TRBD2 matches at 14 bases. The CDR3 sequence is 20 residues long. J was trimmed by 0 bases and V by 4 bases; bases with no gene match: 11. The germline V gene has CDR1 LNHDA and CDR2 SQIVND (reference sequence).

J is TRBJ1-2 and V is TRBV5-1; no firm D call. Between the trimmed V and J ends, which lost 0 bases and 7 bases, there was a span of 16 bases. CDR3 size: 15 residues. Germline V gene data show CDR1 as SGHRS and CDR2 as YFSETQ. The CDR3 region is CASSLEVLVSGGYTF. In DNA, the CDR3 is TGCGCCAGCAGCTTGGAGGTTCTGGTCTCGGGTGGCTACACCTTC. The variable domain in full, completed from reference TRBV5-1 and TRBJ1-2, reads KAGVTQTPRYLIKTRGQQVTLSCSPISGHRSVSWYQQTPGQGLQFLFEYFSETQRNKGNFPGRFSGRQFSNSRSEMNVSTLELGDSALYLCASSLEVLVSGGYTFGSGTRLTVV.

The rearrangement links TRBV4-1 to TRBJ2-7; no definite D call. Deletions cut 4 bases from V and 1 base from J, with 14 bases between. This CDR3 is 15 amino acids long. Germline V lookup: CDR1 MGHRA, CDR2 YSYEKL. The CDR3 loop reads CASSLSPVGSYEQYF. The CDR3 DNA follows: TGCGCCAGCAGCCTATCCCCCGTTGGGTCCTACGAGCAGTACTTC.